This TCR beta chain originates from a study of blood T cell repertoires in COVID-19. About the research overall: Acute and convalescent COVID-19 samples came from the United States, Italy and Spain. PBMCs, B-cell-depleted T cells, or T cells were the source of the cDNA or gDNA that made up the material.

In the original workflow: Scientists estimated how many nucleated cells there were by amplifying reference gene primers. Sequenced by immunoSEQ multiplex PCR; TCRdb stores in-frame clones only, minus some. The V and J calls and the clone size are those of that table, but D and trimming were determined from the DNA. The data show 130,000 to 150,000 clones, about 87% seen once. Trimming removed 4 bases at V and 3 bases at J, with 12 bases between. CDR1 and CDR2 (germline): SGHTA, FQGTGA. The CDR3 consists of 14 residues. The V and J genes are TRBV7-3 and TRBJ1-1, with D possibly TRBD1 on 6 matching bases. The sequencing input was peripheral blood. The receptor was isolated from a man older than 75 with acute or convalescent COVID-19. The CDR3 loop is CASSWGQRDTEAFF. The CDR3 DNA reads TGTGCCAGCAGCTGGGGACAACGGGACACTGAAGCTTTCTTT.